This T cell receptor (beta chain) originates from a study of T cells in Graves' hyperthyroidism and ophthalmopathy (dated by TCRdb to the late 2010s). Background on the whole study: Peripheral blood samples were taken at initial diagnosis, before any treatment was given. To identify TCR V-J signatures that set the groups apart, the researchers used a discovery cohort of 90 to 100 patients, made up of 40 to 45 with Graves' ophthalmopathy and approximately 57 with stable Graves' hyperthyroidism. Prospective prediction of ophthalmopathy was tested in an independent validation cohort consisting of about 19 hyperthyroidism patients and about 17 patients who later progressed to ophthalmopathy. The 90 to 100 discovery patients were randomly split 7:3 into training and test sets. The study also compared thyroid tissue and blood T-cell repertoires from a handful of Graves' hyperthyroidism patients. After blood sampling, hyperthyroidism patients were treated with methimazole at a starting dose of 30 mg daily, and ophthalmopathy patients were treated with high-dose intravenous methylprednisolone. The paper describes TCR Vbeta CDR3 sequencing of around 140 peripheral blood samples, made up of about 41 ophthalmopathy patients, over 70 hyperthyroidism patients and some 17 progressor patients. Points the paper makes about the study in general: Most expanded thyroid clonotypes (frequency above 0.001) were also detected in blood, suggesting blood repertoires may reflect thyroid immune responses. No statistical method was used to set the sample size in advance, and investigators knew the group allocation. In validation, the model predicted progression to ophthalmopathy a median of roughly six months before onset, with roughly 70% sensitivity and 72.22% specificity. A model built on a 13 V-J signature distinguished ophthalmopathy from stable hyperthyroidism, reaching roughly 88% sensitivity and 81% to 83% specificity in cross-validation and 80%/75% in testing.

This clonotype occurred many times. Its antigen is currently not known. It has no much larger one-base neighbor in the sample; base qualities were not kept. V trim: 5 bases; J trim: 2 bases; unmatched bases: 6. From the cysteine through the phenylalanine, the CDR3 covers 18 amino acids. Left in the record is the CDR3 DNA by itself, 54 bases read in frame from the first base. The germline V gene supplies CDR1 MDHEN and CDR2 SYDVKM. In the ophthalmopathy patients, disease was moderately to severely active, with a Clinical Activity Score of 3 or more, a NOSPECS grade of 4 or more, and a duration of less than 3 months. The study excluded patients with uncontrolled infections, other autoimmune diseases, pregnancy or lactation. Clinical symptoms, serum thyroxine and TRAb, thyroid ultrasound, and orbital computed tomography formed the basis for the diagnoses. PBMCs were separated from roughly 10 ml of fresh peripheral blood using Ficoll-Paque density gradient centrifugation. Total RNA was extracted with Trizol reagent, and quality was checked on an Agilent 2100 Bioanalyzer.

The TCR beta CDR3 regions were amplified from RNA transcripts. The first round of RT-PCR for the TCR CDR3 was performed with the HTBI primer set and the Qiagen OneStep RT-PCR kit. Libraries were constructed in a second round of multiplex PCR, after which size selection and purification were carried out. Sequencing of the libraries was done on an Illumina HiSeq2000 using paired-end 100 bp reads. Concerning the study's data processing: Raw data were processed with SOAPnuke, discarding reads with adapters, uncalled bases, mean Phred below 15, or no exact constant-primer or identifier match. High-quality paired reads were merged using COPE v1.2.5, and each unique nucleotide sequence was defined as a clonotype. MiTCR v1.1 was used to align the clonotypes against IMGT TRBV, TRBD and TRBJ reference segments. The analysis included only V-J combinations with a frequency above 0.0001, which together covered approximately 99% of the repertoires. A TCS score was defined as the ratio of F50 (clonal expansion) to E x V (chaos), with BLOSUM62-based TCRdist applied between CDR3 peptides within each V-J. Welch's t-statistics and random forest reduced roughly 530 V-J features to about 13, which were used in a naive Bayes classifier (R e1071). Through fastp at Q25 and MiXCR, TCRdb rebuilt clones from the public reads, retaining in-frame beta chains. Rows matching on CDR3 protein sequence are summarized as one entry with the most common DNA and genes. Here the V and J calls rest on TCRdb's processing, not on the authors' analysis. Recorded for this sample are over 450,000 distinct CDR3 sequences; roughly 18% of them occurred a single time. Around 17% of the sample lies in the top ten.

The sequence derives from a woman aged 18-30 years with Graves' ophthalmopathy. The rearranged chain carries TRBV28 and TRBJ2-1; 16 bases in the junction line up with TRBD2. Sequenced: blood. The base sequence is TGTGCCAGCAGTCCGGGACTAGCGGGAGGGAGGGCCTACAATGAGCAGTTCTTC. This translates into CASSPGLAGGRAYNEQFF.